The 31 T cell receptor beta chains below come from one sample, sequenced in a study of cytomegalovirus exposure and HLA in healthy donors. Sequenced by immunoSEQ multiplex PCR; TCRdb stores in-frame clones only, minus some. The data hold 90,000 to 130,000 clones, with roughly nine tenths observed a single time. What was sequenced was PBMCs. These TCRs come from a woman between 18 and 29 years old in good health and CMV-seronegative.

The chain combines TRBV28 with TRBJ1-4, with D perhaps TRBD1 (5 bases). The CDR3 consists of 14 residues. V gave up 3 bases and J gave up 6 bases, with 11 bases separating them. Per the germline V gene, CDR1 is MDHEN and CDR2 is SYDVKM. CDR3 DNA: TGTGCCAGCAGTTTCAGGGTCGCTGATGAAAAACTGTTTTTT. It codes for CASSFRVADEKLFF.

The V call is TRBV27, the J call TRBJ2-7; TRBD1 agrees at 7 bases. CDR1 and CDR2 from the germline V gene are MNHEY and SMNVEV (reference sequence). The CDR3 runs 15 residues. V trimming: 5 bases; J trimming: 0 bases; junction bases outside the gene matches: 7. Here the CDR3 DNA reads TGTGCCAGCAGTCCTCGGGACAGACCCTCCTACGAGCAGTACTTC. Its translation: CASSPRDRPSYEQYF.

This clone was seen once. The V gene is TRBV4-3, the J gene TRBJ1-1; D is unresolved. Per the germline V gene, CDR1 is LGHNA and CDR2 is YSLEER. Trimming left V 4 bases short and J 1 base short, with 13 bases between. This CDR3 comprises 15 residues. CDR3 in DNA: TGCGCCAGCAGCCTTCAACCCCGGGAGAACACTGAAGCTTTCTTT. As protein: CASSLQPRENTEAFF.

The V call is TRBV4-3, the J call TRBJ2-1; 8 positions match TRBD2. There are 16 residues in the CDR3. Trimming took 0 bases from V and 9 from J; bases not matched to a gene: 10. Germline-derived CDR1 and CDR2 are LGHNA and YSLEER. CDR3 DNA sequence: TGCGCCAGCAGCCAAGATGGGGGCGGGAGGATGGGTGAGCAGTTCTTC. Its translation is CASSQDGGGRMGEQFF.

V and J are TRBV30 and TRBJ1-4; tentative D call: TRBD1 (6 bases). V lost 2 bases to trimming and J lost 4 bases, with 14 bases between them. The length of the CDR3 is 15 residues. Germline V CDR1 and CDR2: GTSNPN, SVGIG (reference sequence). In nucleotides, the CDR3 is TGTGCCTGGAGTACTCGACAGGTTTTTAATGAAAAACTGTTTTTT. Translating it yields CAWSTRQVFNEKLFF.

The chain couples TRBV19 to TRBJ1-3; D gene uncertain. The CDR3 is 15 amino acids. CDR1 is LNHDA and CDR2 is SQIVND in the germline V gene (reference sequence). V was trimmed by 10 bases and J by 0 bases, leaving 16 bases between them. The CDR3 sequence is CATRGATTSGNTIYF. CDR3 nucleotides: TGTGCCACTAGAGGAGCTACTACCTCTGGAAACACCATATATTTT.

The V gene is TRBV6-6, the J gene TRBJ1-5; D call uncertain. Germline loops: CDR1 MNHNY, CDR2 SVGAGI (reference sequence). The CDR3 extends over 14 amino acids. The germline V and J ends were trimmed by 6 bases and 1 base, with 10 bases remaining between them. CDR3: CASRKGGSNQPQHF. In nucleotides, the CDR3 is TGTGCCAGCAGAAAAGGAGGGAGCAATCAGCCCCAGCATTTT.

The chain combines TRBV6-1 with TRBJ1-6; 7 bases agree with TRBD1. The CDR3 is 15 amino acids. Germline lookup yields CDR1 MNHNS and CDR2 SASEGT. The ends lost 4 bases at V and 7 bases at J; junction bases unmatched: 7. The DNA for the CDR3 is TGTGCCAGCAGTGGGGGTTGGGACAGAAATTCACCCCTCCACTTT. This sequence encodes CASSGGWDRNSPLHF.

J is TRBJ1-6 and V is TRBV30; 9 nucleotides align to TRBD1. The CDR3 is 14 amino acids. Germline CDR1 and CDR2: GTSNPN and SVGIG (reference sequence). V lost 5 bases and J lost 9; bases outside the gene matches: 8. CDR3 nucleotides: TGTGCCTGGGGGGGTGGACAGGGGATTTCACCCCTCCACTTT. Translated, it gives CAWGGGQGISPLHF.

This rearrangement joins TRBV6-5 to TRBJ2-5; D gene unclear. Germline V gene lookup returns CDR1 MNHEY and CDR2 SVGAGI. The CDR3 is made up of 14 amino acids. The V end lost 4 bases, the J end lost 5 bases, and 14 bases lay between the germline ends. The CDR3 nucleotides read TGTGCCAGCAGTTCAACTATGGCGGCGGAGACCCAGTACTTC. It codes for CASSSTMAAETQYF.

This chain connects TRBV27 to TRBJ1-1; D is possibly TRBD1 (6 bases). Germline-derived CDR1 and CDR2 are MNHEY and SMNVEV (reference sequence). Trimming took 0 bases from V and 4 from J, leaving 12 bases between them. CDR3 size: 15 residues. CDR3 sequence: CASSLSGGGGTEAFF. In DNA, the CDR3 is TGTGCCAGCAGTTTATCGGGGGGCGGGGGCACTGAAGCTTTCTTT.

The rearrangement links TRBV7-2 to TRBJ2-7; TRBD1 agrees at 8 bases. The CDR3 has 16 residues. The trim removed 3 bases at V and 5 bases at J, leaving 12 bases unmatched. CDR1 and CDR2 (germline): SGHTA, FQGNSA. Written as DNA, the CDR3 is TGTGCCAGCAGCTTCTACATAACGACAGGGGATAACGAGCAGTACTTC. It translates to CASSFYITTGDNEQYF. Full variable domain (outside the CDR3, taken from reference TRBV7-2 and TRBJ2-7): GAGVSQSPSNKVTEKGKDVELRCDPISGHTALYWYRQSLGQGLEFLIYFQGNSAPDKSGLPSDRFSAERTGGSVSTLTIQRTQQEDSAVYLCASSFYITTGDNEQYFGPGTRLTVT.

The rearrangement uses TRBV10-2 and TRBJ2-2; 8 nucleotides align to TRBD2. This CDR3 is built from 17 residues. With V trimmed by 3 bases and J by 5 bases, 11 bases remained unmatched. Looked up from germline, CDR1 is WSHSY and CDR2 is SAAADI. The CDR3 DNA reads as TGCGCCAGCAGTGATGTGGGGACTAGAGCGATTACCGGGGAGCTGTTTTTT. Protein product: CASSDVGTRAITGELFF.

The CDR3 reads CASSEANMNTEAFF. The CDR3 DNA reads TGTGCCAGCAGTGAAGCGAACATGAACACTGAAGCTTTCTTT. This chain uses TRBV6-1 with TRBJ1-1; unclear D gene. Trimming stripped 0 bases from V and 0 bases from J, with 5 bases between. The CDR3 runs to 14 residues. Germline values: CDR1 MNHNS, CDR2 SASEGT.

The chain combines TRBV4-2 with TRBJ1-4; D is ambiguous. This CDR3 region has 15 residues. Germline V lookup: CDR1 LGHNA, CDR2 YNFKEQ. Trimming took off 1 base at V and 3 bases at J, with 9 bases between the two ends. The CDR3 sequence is CASSQVTHPNEKLFF. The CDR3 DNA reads TGTGCCAGCAGCCAAGTCACACACCCTAATGAAAAACTGTTTTTT.

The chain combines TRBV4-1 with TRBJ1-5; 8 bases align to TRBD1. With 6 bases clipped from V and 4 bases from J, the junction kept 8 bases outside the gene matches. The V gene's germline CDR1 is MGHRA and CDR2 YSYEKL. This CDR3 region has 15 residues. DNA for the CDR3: TGCGCCAGCAGTATTGGGACAGGTAGAAATCAGCCCCAGCATTTT. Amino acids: CASSIGTGRNQPQHF.

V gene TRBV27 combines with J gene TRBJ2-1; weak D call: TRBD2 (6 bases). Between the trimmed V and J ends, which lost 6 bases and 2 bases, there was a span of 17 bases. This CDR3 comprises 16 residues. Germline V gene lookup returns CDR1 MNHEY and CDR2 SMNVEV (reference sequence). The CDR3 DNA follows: TGTGCCAGCAGCTCTCTTCTTGCGGGAACCTACAATGAGCAGTTCTTC. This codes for CASSSLLAGTYNEQFF.

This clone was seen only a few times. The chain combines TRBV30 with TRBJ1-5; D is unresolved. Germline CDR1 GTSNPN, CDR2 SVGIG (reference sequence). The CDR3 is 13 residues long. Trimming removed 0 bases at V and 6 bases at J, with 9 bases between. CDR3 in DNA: TGTGCCTGGAGTGTAACGAGTCTTCAGCCCCAGCATTTT. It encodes CAWSVTSLQPQHF.

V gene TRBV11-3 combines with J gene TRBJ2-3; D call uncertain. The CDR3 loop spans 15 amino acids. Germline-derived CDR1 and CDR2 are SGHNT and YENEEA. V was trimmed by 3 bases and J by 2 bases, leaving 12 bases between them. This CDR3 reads CASSFSPPSTDTQYF. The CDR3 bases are TGTGCCAGCAGCTTTTCCCCTCCTTCCACAGATACGCAGTATTTT.

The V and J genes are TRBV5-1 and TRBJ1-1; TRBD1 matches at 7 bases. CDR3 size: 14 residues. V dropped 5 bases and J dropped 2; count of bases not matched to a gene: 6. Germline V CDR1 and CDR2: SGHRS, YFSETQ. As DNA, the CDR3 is TGCGCCAGCAGGGGACAGTCAACAAACACTGAAGCTTTCTTT. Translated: CASRGQSTNTEAFF.

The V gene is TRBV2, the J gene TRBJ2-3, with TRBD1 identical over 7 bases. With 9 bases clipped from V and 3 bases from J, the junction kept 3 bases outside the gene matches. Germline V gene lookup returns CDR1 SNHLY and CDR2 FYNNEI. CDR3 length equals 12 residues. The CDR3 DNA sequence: TGTGCCAGGTCACAGGGGACAGATACGCAGTATTTT. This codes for CARSQGTDTQYF.

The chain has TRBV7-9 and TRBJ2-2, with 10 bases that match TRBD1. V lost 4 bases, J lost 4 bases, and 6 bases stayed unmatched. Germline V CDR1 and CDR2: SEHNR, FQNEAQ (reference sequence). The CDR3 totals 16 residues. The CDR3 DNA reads TGTGCCAGCAGCTCCCGCGGGACAGGGGTCACCGGGGAGCTGTTTTTT. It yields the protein CASSSRGTGVTGELFF.

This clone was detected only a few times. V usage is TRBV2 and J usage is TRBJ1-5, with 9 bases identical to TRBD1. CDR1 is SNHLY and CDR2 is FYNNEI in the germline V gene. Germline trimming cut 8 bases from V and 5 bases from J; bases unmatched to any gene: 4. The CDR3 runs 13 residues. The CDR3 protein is CASGTGLDQPQHF. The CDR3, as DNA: TGTGCCAGCGGGACAGGGCTGGATCAGCCCCAGCATTTT.

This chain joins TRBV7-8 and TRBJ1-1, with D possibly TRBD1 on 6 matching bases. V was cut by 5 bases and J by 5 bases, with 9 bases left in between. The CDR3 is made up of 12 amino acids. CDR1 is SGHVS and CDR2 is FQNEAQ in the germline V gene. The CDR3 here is CASSPQGTEAFF. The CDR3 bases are TGTGCCAGCAGCCCCCAGGGGACTGAAGCTTTCTTT.

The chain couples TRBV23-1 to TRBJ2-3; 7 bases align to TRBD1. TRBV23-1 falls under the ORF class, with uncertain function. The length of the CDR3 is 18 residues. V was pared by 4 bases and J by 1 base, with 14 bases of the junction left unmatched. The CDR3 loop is CASSRLLRGGWGTDTQYF. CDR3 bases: TGCGCCAGCAGTCGCCTCCTTCGAGGGGGCTGGGGCACAGATACGCAGTATTTT.

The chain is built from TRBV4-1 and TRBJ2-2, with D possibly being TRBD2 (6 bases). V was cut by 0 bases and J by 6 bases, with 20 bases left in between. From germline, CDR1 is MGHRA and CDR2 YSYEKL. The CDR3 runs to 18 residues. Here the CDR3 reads CASSQERVGTRYSGELFF. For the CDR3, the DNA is TGCGCCAGCAGCCAAGAGAGGGTCGGGACTCGTTATTCCGGGGAGCTGTTTTTT.

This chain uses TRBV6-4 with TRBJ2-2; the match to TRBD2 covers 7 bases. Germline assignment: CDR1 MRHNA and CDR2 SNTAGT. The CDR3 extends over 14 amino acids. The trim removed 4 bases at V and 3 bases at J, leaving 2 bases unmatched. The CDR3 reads CASSVAGDTGELFF. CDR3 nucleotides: TGTGCCAGCAGTGTTGCGGGGGACACCGGGGAGCTGTTTTTT.

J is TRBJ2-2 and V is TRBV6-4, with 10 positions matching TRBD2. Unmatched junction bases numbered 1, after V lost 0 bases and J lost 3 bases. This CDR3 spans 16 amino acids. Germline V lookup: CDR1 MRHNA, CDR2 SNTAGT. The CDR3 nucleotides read TGTGCCAGCAGTGACTCAGGACTAGCGGACACCGGGGAGCTGTTTTTT. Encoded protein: CASSDSGLADTGELFF.

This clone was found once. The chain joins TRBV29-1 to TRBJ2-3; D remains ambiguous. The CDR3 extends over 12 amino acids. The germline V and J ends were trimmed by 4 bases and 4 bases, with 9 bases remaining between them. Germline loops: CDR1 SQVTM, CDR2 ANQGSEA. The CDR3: CSVARQADTQYF. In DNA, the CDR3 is TGCAGCGTTGCCCGGCAGGCAGATACGCAGTATTTT.

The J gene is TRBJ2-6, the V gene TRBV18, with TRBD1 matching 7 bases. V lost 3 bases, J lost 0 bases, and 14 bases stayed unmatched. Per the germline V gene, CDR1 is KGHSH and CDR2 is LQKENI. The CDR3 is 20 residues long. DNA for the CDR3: TGTGCCAGCTCACCCTATACCTCGGGACAGCCCTACTCTGGGGCCAACGTCCTGACTTTC. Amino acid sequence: CASSPYTSGQPYSGANVLTF.

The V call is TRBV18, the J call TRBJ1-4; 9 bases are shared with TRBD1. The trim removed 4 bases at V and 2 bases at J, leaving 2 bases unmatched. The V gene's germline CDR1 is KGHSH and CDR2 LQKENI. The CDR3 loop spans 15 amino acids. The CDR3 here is CASSRQGGTNEKLFF. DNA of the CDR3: TGTGCCAGCTCACGACAGGGGGGGACTAATGAAAAACTGTTTTTT.